In this sample, the clone carrying this TCR beta chain turned up a few times. Its antigen is undetermined. This sample stems from a study of cytomegalovirus exposure and HLA in healthy donors. Findings of the study overall: The authors assumed roughly uniform sequencing depth across donors for presence/absence analyses. Immune exposure data for these donors was limited to CMV serostatus.

Researchers ran the PCR with 60 Vbeta and 13 Jbeta primers. In the authors' methods: In a later analysis, 80 million to 100 million unique TCR beta chains included roughly 11 million shared by two or more donors. Sequenced by immunoSEQ multiplex PCR; TCRdb stores in-frame clones only, minus some. The DNA gave D and trimming, while V, J and clone size come from that table. The table shows 160,000 or so clones, with nearly 80% occurring only once. CDR1 and CDR2 from the germline V gene are MDHEN and SYDVKM. V shed 2 bases and J shed 6 bases, with 11 bases lying between them. CDR3 size: 13 residues. The receptor's source is a man aged 35 to 55 in good health and CMV-seropositive. Sequenced: PBMCs. V usage is TRBV28 and J usage is TRBJ2-7; perhaps TRBD2 as D (5 bases). CDR3: CASSLGPGGEQYF. Written as DNA, the CDR3 is TGTGCCAGCAGTTTAGGGCCAGGAGGCGAGCAGTACTTC.